This T cell receptor beta chain was obtained from a study of tumor-infiltrating lymphocytes in glioblastoma multiforme. TCRB libraries came from RNA via three nested multiplex PCR rounds. TCRB-specific cDNA synthesis used approximately 0.5 ug of total RNA. No unique molecular identifiers were described for these TCRB libraries. Via MiXCR, TCRdb re-called the multiplex PCR reads, giving one row per CDR3 protein. The sample holds 9,000 to 10,000 distinct CDR3 sequences, about 67% seen once. Whole-study findings and limits: Only one glioblastoma patient had TCR and mutation analysis.

To note about this clonotype: Its antigen is undetermined.

Trimming cost V 2 bases and J 0 bases, with 8 bases left between them. Germline-derived CDR1 and CDR2 are DFQATT and SNEGSKA (reference sequence). The CDR3 is 13 residues long. This chain connects TRBV20-1 to TRBJ2-7; D is ambiguous. The sample consisted of brain tumor tissue. The clonotype was recovered from a male donor with glioblastoma. The CDR3 loop reads CSARRPYSYEQYF. CDR3 sequence (DNA): TGCAGTGCTAGAAGACCCTACTCCTACGAGCAGTACTTC.